This T cell receptor beta chain is drawn from a study of blood T cell repertoires in COVID-19. Participants were aged about 18 to 100 years from around 26 US areas. Authors' processing steps: Counts of nucleated cells, estimated from reference gene primer amplification, were obtained. Some clones are missing from TCRdb's copy, which holds only in-frame ones; the method was immunoSEQ multiplex PCR. The D gene and trimming were derived from the DNA, and the V and J assignments and clone size from that table. The table lists approximately 230,000 clones, 70% to 85% of them singletons, with approximately 16% in the top ten. This TCR was recovered from a man between 35 and 55 years old who had recovered from COVID-19. Specimen: PBMCs or T cells enriched from blood (not recorded which).

The CDR3 region is CASSLLREGWDEQFF. As DNA, the CDR3 is TGTGCCAGCAGCTTGCTGCGGGAGGGCTGGGATGAGCAGTTCTTC. This chain uses TRBV5-4 with TRBJ2-1; 9 bases map to TRBD2. The V gene end was trimmed by 1 base and the J gene end by 8 bases; junction bases not matched to a gene: 7. The germline V gene encodes CDR1 SGHNT and CDR2 YYREEE (reference sequence). The CDR3 is 15 residues long. Based on the CDR3 plus reference TRBV5-4 and TRBJ2-1, the full variable domain is ETGVTQSPTHLIKTRGQQVTLRCSSQSGHNTVSWYQQALGQGPQFIFQYYREEENGRGNFPPRFSGLQFPNYSSELNVNALELDDSALYLCASSLLREGWDEQFFGPGTRLTVL.